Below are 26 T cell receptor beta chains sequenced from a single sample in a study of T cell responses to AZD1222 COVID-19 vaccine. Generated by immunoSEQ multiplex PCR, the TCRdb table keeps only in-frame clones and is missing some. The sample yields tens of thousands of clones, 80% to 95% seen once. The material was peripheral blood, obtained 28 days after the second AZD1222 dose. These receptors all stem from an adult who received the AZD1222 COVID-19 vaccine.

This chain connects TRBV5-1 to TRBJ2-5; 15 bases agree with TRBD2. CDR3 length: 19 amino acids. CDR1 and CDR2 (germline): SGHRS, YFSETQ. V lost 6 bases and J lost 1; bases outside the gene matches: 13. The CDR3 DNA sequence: TGCGCCAGCAAAACCGGACTAGCGGGGGGGCGTGCTTCCCAAGAGACCCAGTACTTC. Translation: CASKTGLAGGRASQETQYF.

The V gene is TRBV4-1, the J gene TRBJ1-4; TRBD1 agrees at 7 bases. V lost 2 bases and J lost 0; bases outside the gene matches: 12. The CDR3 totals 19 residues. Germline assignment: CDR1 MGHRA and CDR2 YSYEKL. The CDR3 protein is CASSQSRGQGGATNEKLFF. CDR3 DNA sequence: TGCGCCAGCAGCCAATCCCGTGGCCAGGGGGGCGCAACTAATGAAAAACTGTTTTTT.

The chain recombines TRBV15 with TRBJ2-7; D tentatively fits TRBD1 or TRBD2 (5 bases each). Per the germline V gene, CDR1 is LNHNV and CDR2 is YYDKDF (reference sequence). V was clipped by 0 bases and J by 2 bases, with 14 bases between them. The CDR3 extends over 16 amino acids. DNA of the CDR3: TGTGCCACCAGCAGAGATAGGGCCCGAGGGGCCTACGAGCAGTACTTC. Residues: CATSRDRARGAYEQYF.

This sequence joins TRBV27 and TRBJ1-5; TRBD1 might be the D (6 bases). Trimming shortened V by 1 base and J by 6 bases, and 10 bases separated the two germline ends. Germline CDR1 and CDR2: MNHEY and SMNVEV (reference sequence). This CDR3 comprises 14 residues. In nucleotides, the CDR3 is TGTGCCAGCAGTTTATACAGGGCCGGTCAGCCCCAGCATTTT. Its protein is CASSLYRAGQPQHF.

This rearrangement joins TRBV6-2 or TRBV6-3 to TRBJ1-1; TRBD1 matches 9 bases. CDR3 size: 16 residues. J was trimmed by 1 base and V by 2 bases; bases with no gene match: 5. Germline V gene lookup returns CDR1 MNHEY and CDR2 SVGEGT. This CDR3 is CASSYLTGGPNTEAFF. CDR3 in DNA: TGTGCCAGCAGTTACCTTACAGGGGGCCCGAACACTGAAGCTTTCTTT.

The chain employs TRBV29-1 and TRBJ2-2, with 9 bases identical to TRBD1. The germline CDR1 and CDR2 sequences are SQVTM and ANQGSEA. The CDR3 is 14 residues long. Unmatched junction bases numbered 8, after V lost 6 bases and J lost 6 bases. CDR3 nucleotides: TGCAGCGTCGGACAGGGGAGGGAGGCCGGGGAGCTGTTTTTT. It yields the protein CSVGQGREAGELFF.

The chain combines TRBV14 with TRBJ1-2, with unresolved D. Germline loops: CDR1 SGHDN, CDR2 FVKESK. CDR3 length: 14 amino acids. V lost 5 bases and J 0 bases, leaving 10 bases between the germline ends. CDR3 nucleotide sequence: TGTGCCAGCAGCACGGTCGATTCTAACTATGGCTACACCTTC. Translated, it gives CASSTVDSNYGYTF.

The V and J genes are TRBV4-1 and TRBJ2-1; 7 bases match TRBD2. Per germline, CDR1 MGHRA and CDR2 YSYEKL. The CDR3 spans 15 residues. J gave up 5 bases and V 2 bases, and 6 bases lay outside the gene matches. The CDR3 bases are TGCGCCAGCAGCCAAACCGGGACTAATGACAATGAGCAGTTCTTC. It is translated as CASSQTGTNDNEQFF.

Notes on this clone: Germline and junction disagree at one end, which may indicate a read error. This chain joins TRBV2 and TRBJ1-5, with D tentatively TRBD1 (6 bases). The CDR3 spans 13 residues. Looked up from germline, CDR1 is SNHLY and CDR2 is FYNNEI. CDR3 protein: CASSERGYQSQHF. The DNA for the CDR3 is TGTGCCAGCAGTGAAAGGGGGTATCAGTCCCAGCATTTT. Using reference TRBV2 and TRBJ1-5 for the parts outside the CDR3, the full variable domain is EPEVTQTPSHQVTQMGQEVILRCVPISNHLYFYWYRQILGQKVEFLVSFYNNEISEKSEIFDDQFSVERPDGSNFTLKIRSTKLEDSAMYFCASSERGYQSQHFGDGTRLSIL.

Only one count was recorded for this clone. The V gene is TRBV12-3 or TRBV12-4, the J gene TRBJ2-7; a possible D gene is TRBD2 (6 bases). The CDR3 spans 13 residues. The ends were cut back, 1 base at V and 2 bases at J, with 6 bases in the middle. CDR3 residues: CASSLGEAYEQYF. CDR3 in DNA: TGTGCCAGCAGTTTAGGGGAGGCCTACGAGCAGTACTTC.

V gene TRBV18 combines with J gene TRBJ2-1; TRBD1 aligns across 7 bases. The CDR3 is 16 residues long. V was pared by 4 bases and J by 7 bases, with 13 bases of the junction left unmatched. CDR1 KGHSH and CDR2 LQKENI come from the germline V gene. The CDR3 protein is CASSRFARGRENEQFF. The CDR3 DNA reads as TGTGCCAGCTCACGGTTTGCGAGGGGGCGCGAGAATGAGCAGTTCTTC.

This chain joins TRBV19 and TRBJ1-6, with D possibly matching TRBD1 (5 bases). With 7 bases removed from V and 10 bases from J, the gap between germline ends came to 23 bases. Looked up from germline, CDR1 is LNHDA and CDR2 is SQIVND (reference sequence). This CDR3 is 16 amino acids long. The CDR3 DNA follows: TGTGCCAGTAAGGATTTTAGTGGGGCCGGTTTCTCACCCCTCCACTTT. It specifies CASKDFSGAGFSPLHF.

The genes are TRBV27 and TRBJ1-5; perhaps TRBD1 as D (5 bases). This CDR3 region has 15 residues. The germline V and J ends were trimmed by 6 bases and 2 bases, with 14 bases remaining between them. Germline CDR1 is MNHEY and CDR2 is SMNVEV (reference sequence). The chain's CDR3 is CASSPAGQGNQPQHF. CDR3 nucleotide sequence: TGTGCCAGCAGCCCCGCGGGGCAGGGCAATCAGCCCCAGCATTTT.

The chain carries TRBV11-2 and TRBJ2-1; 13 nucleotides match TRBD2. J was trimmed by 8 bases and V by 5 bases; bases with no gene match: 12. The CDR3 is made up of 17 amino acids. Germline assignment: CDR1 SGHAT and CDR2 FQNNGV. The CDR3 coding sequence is TGTGCCAGCAGCCCATCCGGGACTAGCGGGACTCTAGATGAGCAGTTCTTC. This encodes CASSPSGTSGTLDEQFF.

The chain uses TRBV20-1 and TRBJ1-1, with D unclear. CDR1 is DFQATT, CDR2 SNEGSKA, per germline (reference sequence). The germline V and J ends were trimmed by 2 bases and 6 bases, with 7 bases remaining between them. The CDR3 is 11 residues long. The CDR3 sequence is CSARRGPEAFF. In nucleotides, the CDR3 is TGCAGTGCTAGACGTGGGCCTGAAGCTTTCTTT.

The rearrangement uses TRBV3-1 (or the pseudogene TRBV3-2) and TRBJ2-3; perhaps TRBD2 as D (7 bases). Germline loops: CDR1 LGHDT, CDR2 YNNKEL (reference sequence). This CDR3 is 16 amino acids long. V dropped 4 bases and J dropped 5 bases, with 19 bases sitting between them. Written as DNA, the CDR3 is TGTGCCAGCAGCCCAAAGGGGGGGGGCCAGGGAGATACGCAGTATTTT. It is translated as CASSPKGGGQGDTQYF.

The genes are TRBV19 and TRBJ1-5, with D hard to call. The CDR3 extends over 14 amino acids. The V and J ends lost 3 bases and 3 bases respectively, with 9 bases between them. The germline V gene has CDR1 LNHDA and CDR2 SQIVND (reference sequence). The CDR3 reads CASSIDGVNQPQHF. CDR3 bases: TGTGCCAGTAGTATCGACGGAGTCAATCAGCCCCAGCATTTT.

CDR3 in amino acids: CASSYDLWTEAFF. The CDR3 DNA reads TGTGCCAGCAGCTACGACTTGTGGACTGAAGCTTTCTTT. V is TRBV5-5 and J is TRBJ1-1; no firm D call. Germline CDR1 and CDR2: SGHKS and YYEKEE (reference sequence). The CDR3 is made up of 13 amino acids. V dropped 3 bases and J dropped 5 bases, with 11 bases sitting between them.

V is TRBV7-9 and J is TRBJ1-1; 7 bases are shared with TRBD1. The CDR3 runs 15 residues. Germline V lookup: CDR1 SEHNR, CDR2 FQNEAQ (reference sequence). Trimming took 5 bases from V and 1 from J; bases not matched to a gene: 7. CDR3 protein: CASSPLTGANTEAFF. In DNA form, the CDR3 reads TGTGCCAGCAGCCCACTTACAGGGGCGAACACTGAAGCTTTCTTT.

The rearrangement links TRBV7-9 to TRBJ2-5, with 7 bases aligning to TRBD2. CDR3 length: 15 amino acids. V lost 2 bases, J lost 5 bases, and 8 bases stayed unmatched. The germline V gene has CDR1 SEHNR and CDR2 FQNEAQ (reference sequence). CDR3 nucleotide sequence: TGTGCCAGCAGCTTAACCCTCTCCGGGGGGGAGACCCAGTACTTC. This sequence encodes CASSLTLSGGETQYF.

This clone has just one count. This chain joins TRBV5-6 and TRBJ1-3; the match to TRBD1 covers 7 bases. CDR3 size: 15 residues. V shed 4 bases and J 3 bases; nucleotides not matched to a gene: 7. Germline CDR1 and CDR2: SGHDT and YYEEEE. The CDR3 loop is CASSLAGGGGNTIYF. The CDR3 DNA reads TGTGCCAGCAGCCTCGCAGGGGGAGGTGGAAACACCATATATTTT.

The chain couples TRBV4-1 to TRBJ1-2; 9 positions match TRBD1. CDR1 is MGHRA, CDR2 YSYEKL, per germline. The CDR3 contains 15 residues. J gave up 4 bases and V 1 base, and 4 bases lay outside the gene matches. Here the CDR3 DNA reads TGCGCCAGCAGCCAAGGGACAGGGGATCCCTATGGCTACACCTTC. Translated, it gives CASSQGTGDPYGYTF.

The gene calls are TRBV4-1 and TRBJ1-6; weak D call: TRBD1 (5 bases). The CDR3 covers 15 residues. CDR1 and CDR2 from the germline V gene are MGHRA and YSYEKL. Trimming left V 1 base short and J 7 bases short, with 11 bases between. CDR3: CASSQGQGGNSPLHF. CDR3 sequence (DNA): TGCGCCAGCAGCCAAGGGCAGGGTGGGAATTCACCCCTCCACTTT.

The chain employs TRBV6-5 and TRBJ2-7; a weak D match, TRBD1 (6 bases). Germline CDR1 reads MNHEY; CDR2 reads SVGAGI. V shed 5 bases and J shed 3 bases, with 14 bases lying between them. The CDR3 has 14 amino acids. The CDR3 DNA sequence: TGTGCCAGCAGTCTAGGGGGACGGAACTACGAGCAGTACTTC. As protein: CASSLGGRNYEQYF.

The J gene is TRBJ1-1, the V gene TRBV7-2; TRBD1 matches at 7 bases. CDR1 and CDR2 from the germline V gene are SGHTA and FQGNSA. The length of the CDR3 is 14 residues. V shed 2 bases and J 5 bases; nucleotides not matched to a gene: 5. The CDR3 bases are TGTGCCAGCAGCTTAATAGGGGGCGGGACTGAAGCTTTCTTT. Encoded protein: CASSLIGGGTEAFF.

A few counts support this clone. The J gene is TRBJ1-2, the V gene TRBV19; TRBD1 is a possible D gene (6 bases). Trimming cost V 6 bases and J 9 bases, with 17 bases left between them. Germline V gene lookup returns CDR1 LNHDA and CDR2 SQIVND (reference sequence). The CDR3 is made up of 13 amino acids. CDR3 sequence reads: CASRPGQLRRYTF. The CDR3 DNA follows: TGTGCCAGTAGGCCTGGACAGCTCCGACGCTACACCTTC.